These 31 T cell receptor beta chains were all obtained from the same sample, sequenced in a study of T cell changes during pregnancy in multiple sclerosis. Repertoires were generated with immunoSEQ multiplex PCR, while TCRdb's copy carries only in-frame clones and drops some. This repertoire shows approximately 100,000 clones, around nine tenths found once; its top ten account for roughly 0.93%. The sequencing here drew on peripheral blood, taken after pregnancy. The source is a female donor with multiple sclerosis, enrolled in a pregnancy study.

The chain recombines TRBV28 with TRBJ2-7; TRBD2 matches at 7 bases. Looked up from germline, CDR1 is MDHEN and CDR2 is SYDVKM. The V and J ends lost 5 bases and 4 bases, in that order; junction bases with no gene match: 11. This CDR3 region has 15 residues. DNA of the CDR3: TGTGCCAGCAGTCGCCGCCTTGGAGCGGGGTACGAGCAGTACTTC. It encodes CASSRRLGAGYEQYF.

The rearrangement uses TRBV7-3 and TRBJ1-1; D call uncertain. From germline, CDR1 is SGHTA and CDR2 FQGTGA. The V and J ends lost 1 base and 3 bases respectively, with 9 bases between them. The CDR3 is made up of 14 amino acids. The DNA for the CDR3 is TGTGCCAGCAGCTTAAGCGTGTTGGACACTGAAGCTTTCTTT. It yields the protein CASSLSVLDTEAFF.

This sequence joins TRBV4-1 and TRBJ1-5, with D possibly matching TRBD1 (5 bases). V was pared by 0 bases and J by 3 bases, with 12 bases between. The length of the CDR3 is 16 residues. Per germline, CDR1 MGHRA and CDR2 YSYEKL. The CDR3 here is CASSQDGAGVNQPQHF. The CDR3 DNA reads as TGCGCCAGCAGCCAAGATGGAGCGGGGGTCAATCAGCCCCAGCATTTT.

This chain links TRBV7-6 with TRBJ2-7, with 7 nucleotides matching TRBD1. This CDR3 region has 12 residues. The V and J ends lost 4 bases and 9 bases, in that order; junction bases with no gene match: 6. Per the germline V gene, CDR1 is SGHVS and CDR2 is FNYEAQ. The chain's CDR3 is CASSSQGGWQYF. CDR3 nucleotides: TGTGCCAGCAGCTCCCAAGGGGGCTGGCAGTACTTC.

The chain employs TRBV11-3 and TRBJ1-1; D possibly corresponds to TRBD1 (5 bases). This CDR3 is 13 amino acids long. V shed 5 bases and J shed 6 bases, with 13 bases lying between them. Per the germline V gene, CDR1 is SGHNT and CDR2 is YENEEA. Here the CDR3 DNA reads TGTGCCAGCAGCCGTGCCTCGGGGGCTGAAGCTTTCTTT. Amino acid sequence: CASSRASGAEAFF.

The chain is built from TRBV7-9 and TRBJ2-5; the match to TRBD1 covers 7 bases. Losses at the gene ends were 4 bases for V and 2 bases for J; bases not matched to a gene: 4. The CDR3 consists of 14 residues. Germline CDR1 and CDR2: SEHNR and FQNEAQ (reference sequence). The CDR3 DNA reads TGTGCCAGCAGCTCCTTACAGGGGCAAGAGACCCAGTACTTC. Protein product: CASSSLQGQETQYF.

CDR3 sequence (DNA): TGCAGCGTTGAAGGTCCAGGGCCCCGTTACAATGAGCAGTTCTTC. Translated: CSVEGPGPRYNEQFF. The rearrangement joins TRBV29-1 to TRBJ2-1, with D possibly being TRBD1 (5 bases). V was cut by 1 base and J by 4 bases, with 14 bases left in between. The germline V gene encodes CDR1 SQVTM and CDR2 ANQGSEA. The CDR3 sequence is 15 residues long.

This clone came up once. The CDR3 DNA follows: TGTGCCAGTAGTATTTATGTTCAGGATACGCAGTATTTT. This encodes CASSIYVQDTQYF. The chain couples TRBV19 to TRBJ2-3; D gene uncertain. CDR3 length: 13 amino acids. V was shortened by 3 bases and J by 6 bases, with 10 bases between the two germline ends. In germline, CDR1 is LNHDA, CDR2 SQIVND (reference sequence).

V gene TRBV19 combines with J gene TRBJ1-3; unclear D gene. Trimming took 6 bases from V and 2 from J, leaving 17 bases between them. Looked up from germline, CDR1 is LNHDA and CDR2 is SQIVND (reference sequence). The CDR3 contains 16 residues. The CDR3 reads CASRDRRRAAGNTIYF. The CDR3 nucleotides are TGTGCCAGTAGAGACCGAAGGAGGGCGGCTGGAAACACCATATATTTT. The full variable domain, its missing parts supplied by reference TRBV19 and TRBJ1-3, is DGGITQSPKYLFRKEGQNVTLSCEQNLNHDAMYWYRQDPGQGLRLIYYSQIVNDFQKGDIAEGYSVSREKKESFPLTVTSAQKNPTAFYLCASRDRRRAAGNTIYFGEGSWLTVV.

J is TRBJ2-2 and V is TRBV15; D is unclear. Germline CDR1 reads LNHNV; CDR2 reads YYDKDF (reference sequence). The CDR3 covers 14 residues. The V end lost 1 base, the J end lost 4 bases, and 7 bases lay between the germline ends. The CDR3 is CATSRGGATGELFF. The CDR3, as DNA: TGTGCCACCAGCAGAGGTGGAGCCACCGGGGAGCTGTTTTTT.

V usage is TRBV9 and J usage is TRBJ2-1, with a tentative D call TRBD1 (5 bases). This CDR3 has 15 amino acids. Per the germline V gene, CDR1 is SGDLS and CDR2 is YYNGEE. Trimming stripped 3 bases from V and 8 bases from J, with 18 bases between. In nucleotides, the CDR3 is TGTGCCAGCAGCGACGGCTCGGCAGGGCCCCATGAGCAGTTCTTC. It yields the protein CASSDGSAGPHEQFF.

This chain joins TRBV5-4 and TRBJ1-2; 7 positions match TRBD1. There are 15 residues in the CDR3. The germline gives CDR1 SGHNT, CDR2 YYREEE (reference sequence). The trim removed 2 bases at V and 4 bases at J, leaving 8 bases unmatched. CDR3 sequence: CASSFGSGTAYGYTF. The CDR3 DNA reads TGTGCCAGCAGCTTCGGATCGGGGACAGCCTATGGCTACACCTTC. The whole variable domain, filled in from reference TRBV5-4 and TRBJ1-2, reads ETGVTQSPTHLIKTRGQQVTLRCSSQSGHNTVSWYQQALGQGPQFIFQYYREEENGRGNFPPRFSGLQFPNYSSELNVNALELDDSALYLCASSFGSGTAYGYTFGSGTRLTVV.

This sequence joins TRBV4-1 and TRBJ1-2; no firm D call. V dropped 1 base and J dropped 3 bases, with 9 bases sitting between them. Germline loops: CDR1 MGHRA, CDR2 YSYEKL. CDR3 length: 14 residues. The CDR3 nucleotides are TGCGCCAGCAGCCAAGGGGCTTTGGACTATGGCTACACCTTC. This codes for CASSQGALDYGYTF.

This chain uses TRBV27 with TRBJ2-5; 9 bases line up with TRBD1. Germline loops: CDR1 MNHEY, CDR2 SMNVEV (reference sequence). This CDR3 contains 15 residues. V shed 4 bases, J shed 4 bases, and the junction held 7 bases outside the gene matches. CDR3 residues: CASSSGTGQVETQYF. The CDR3 DNA reads TGTGCCAGCAGTTCCGGGACAGGGCAGGTAGAGACCCAGTACTTC.

The gene calls are TRBV9 and TRBJ1-3; D gene uncertain. The ends were cut back, 0 bases at V and 0 bases at J, with 4 bases in the middle. CDR1 and CDR2 from the germline V gene are SGDLS and YYNGEE. CDR3 length: 14 amino acids. CDR3 nucleotides: TGTGCCAGCAGCGTAGACTCCTCTGGAAACACCATATATTTT. It specifies CASSVDSSGNTIYF.

The genes are TRBV18 and TRBJ1-1; D not certain. Trimming left V 3 bases short and J 10 bases short, with 15 bases between. The CDR3 loop spans 13 amino acids. Germline CDR1 KGHSH, CDR2 LQKENI. Written as DNA, the CDR3 is TGTGCCAGCTCACCCCGGACTGACCTTTCAGCTTTCTTT. It translates to CASSPRTDLSAFF.

The count of this clone is one. The CDR3 bases are TGTGCCAGCAGCCCGGGAGACAATGAGCAGTTCTTC. Encoded protein: CASSPGDNEQFF. The chain recombines TRBV11-2 with TRBJ2-1, with D tentatively TRBD2 (6 bases). The germline gives CDR1 SGHAT, CDR2 FQNNGV. The CDR3 extends over 12 amino acids. V dropped 5 bases and J dropped 5 bases, with 7 bases sitting between them.

This clone was observed once. This CDR3 is CASSQGGPADTQYF. CDR3 bases: TGCGCCAGCAGCCAAGGAGGTCCGGCAGATACGCAGTATTTT. The chain joins TRBV4-3 to TRBJ2-3; unclear D gene. The V end was cut by 1 base, the J end by 4 bases, with 9 bases between. Germline V gives CDR1 LGHNA, CDR2 YSLEER. The CDR3 covers 14 residues.

This sequence joins TRBV6-5 and TRBJ1-5; TRBD1 aligns across 7 bases. V lost 5 bases and J lost 6; bases outside the gene matches: 10. Germline loops: CDR1 MNHEY, CDR2 SVGAGI. This CDR3 has 15 amino acids. CDR3 sequence reads: CASSQTRQGSQPQHF. The CDR3 nucleotides are TGTGCCAGCAGTCAAACCCGACAGGGAAGTCAGCCCCAGCATTTT.

The chain combines TRBV5-6 with TRBJ2-1; 8 bases map to TRBD2. CDR1 and CDR2 from the germline V gene are SGHDT and YYEEEE. The CDR3 is made up of 16 amino acids. V lost 5 bases and J lost 3; bases outside the gene matches: 10. The CDR3 sequence is CASSPPGAGGYNEQFF. The CDR3, as DNA: TGTGCCAGCAGTCCGCCAGGGGCGGGAGGCTACAATGAGCAGTTCTTC.

The chain is built from TRBV7-2 and TRBJ2-3; 9 bases match TRBD2. In germline, CDR1 is SGHTA, CDR2 FQGNSA. The trim removed 5 bases at V and 4 bases at J, leaving 7 bases unmatched. The CDR3 has 15 residues. The CDR3 protein is CASSGLAGAPDTQYF. The CDR3 nucleotides are TGTGCCAGCAGCGGTTTAGCGGGAGCCCCAGATACGCAGTATTTT.

The J gene is TRBJ1-1, the V gene TRBV2, with 8 bases lining up with TRBD1. Looked up from germline, CDR1 is SNHLY and CDR2 is FYNNEI. V lost 6 bases to trimming and J lost 4 bases; unmatched junction nucleotides: 10. CDR3 size: 15 residues. In nucleotides, the CDR3 is TGTGCCAGCAGCCGGGGTGGACAGGGAGGCACTGAAGCTTTCTTT. Protein sequence: CASSRGGQGGTEAFF.

Written as DNA, the CDR3 is TGCGCCAGCAGCCCCCAACCTAGCGGTAATGAGCAGTTCTTC. It encodes CASSPQPSGNEQFF. The chain uses TRBV5-1 and TRBJ2-1; 7 bases fit TRBD2. Trimming at V came to 4 bases and at J to 7 bases, leaving 8 bases not matched to a gene. This CDR3 region has 14 residues. Germline loops: CDR1 SGHRS, CDR2 YFSETQ.

The J gene is TRBJ2-1, the V gene TRBV6-4, with 10 bases matching TRBD2. Trimming took 3 bases from V and 7 from J; bases not matched to a gene: 3. This CDR3 is built from 14 residues. Germline values: CDR1 MRHNA, CDR2 SNTAGT. The CDR3 region is CASSETSGYNEQFF. In DNA, the CDR3 is TGTGCCAGCAGTGAGACTAGCGGGTATAATGAGCAGTTCTTC.

The chain is built from TRBV6-6 and TRBJ1-1; 7 bases agree with TRBD1. Germline V gene sequence: CDR1 MNHNY, CDR2 SVGAGI (reference sequence). There are 14 residues in the CDR3. Trimming at V came to 5 bases and at J to 3 bases, leaving 6 bases not matched to a gene. CDR3 sequence reads: CASSAGGADTEAFF. The CDR3, as DNA: TGTGCCAGCAGTGCAGGGGGTGCGGACACTGAAGCTTTCTTT.

This rearrangement joins TRBV27 to TRBJ2-2, with 11 bases matching TRBD2. The CDR3 consists of 17 residues. J was trimmed by 4 bases and V by 3 bases; bases with no gene match: 7. CDR1 MNHEY and CDR2 SMNVEV come from the germline V gene (reference sequence). This CDR3 is CASSFWGTSGLTGELFF. The CDR3 region has the DNA TGTGCCAGCAGTTTCTGGGGGACTAGCGGTCTCACCGGGGAGCTGTTTTTT.

Here the CDR3 DNA reads TGCAGCGTTGTTTCGGGACAAATCTACGAGCAGTACTTC. Translating gives CSVVSGQIYEQYF. The chain has TRBV29-1 and TRBJ2-7, with D possibly matching TRBD1 (6 bases). Germline-derived CDR1 and CDR2 are SQVTM and ANQGSEA. CDR3 length equals 13 residues. The germline V and J ends were trimmed by 4 bases and 3 bases, with 13 bases remaining between them.

The CDR3 coding sequence is TGTGCCAGCTCACGTCAGGGGGTCTCCTACGAGCAGTACTTC. Protein: CASSRQGVSYEQYF. This sequence joins TRBV18 and TRBJ2-7; 7 bases map to TRBD1. Germline V gene sequence: CDR1 KGHSH, CDR2 LQKENI. The J segment lost 0 bases and the V segment lost 4 bases, leaving 3 bases of the junction unmatched. The CDR3 has 14 residues.

The V gene is TRBV5-1, the J gene TRBJ2-7, with 9 bases lining up with TRBD1. V gave up 3 bases and J gave up 5 bases; unmatched junction bases: 9. Germline-derived CDR1 and CDR2 are SGHRS and YFSETQ. The CDR3 consists of 15 residues. The CDR3 DNA follows: TGCGCCAGCAGCTCGGCCGGGACAGGGAGGCACGAGCAGTACTTC. It encodes CASSSAGTGRHEQYF.

V usage is TRBV6-6 and J usage is TRBJ1-5; D may be TRBD1 (6 bases). Germline CDR1 is MNHNY and CDR2 is SVGAGI (reference sequence). The CDR3 totals 15 residues. The V end lost 6 bases, the J end lost 0 bases, and 12 bases lay between the germline ends. For the CDR3, the DNA is TGTGCCAGCAGGACAGGACAGTATAGCAATCAGCCCCAGCATTTT. It encodes CASRTGQYSNQPQHF.

The V and J genes are TRBV30 and TRBJ1-1, with no clear D. The V end was cut by 4 bases, the J end by 0 bases, with 12 bases between. The CDR3 has 14 residues. Germline lookup yields CDR1 GTSNPN and CDR2 SVGIG (reference sequence). The CDR3 DNA reads as TGTGCCTGGAACCCACGGTCGTTGAACACTGAAGCTTTCTTT. Protein product: CAWNPRSLNTEAFF.